Shown below are 31 T cell receptor beta chains from a single sample sequenced in a study of cytomegalovirus exposure and HLA in healthy donors. The PCR had 60 Vbeta and 13 Jbeta primers. This table comes from immunoSEQ multiplex PCR, and its TCRdb copy is limited to in-frame clones, with some not included. The profile shows approximately 220,000 clones, over 65% of them singletons. Sample: PBMCs. The receptors originated from a man between 18 and 35 years old in good health and CMV-seronegative.

This clone was detected only a few times. The chain is built from TRBV5-4 and TRBJ1-3, with no clear D. Germline lookup yields CDR1 SGHNT and CDR2 YYREEE (reference sequence). Trimming removed 4 bases at V and 2 bases at J, with 13 bases between. The CDR3 contains 15 residues. CDR3 in DNA: TGTGCCAGCAGCCCGAGCCGGGGAACTGGAAACACCATATATTTT. Its protein product is CASSPSRGTGNTIYF.

The chain couples TRBV29-1 to TRBJ2-1, with TRBD2 identical over 11 bases. V was clipped by 7 bases and J by 3 bases; unmatched bases: 5. The V gene's germline CDR1 is SQVTM and CDR2 ANQGSEA. The CDR3 is made up of 14 amino acids. CDR3: CSARTSGFYNEQFF. DNA of the CDR3: TGCAGCGCCCGGACTAGCGGGTTCTACAATGAGCAGTTCTTC.

The chain links TRBV6-5 to TRBJ2-7; 7 bases agree with TRBD1. Looked up from germline, CDR1 is MNHEY and CDR2 is SVGAGI. CDR3 length equals 16 residues. The V segment lost 4 bases and the J segment 0 bases; nucleotides outside the gene matches: 9. In DNA form, the CDR3 reads TGTGCCAGCAGTTTACACAGGGGAGCCCTCTCCTACGAGCAGTACTTC. It codes for CASSLHRGALSYEQYF.

The CDR3 coding sequence is TGTGCCAGCAGTTTTTGGGGGACAGGGGGGGAAGCTTTCTTT. The encoded protein is CASSFWGTGGEAFF. The rearrangement links TRBV6-5 to TRBJ1-1; 11 bases line up with TRBD1. The germline V gene has CDR1 MNHEY and CDR2 SVGAGI. The CDR3 is made up of 14 amino acids. Unmatched junction bases numbered 6, after V lost 4 bases and J lost 8 bases.

The rearrangement links TRBV27 to TRBJ2-7, with D perhaps matching TRBD2 (6 bases). The length of the CDR3 is 13 residues. Germline assignment: CDR1 MNHEY and CDR2 SMNVEV (reference sequence). The V end was cut by 11 bases, the J end by 5 bases, with 19 bases between. CDR3 amino acids: CAGKGLASHEQYF. CDR3 in DNA: TGTGCCGGCAAGGGACTGGCCTCGCACGAGCAGTACTTC.

This clone was seen a few times. Relative to the germline gene, one junction end is altered; a read error may explain this. The rearrangement links TRBV5-6 to TRBJ1-2; 11 positions match TRBD1. The CDR3 runs 11 residues. From germline, CDR1 is SGHDT and CDR2 YYEEEE. CDR3 nucleotide sequence: TGTGCCAGCAGCCTTGGACAGGGGGCTCAATTC. Its translation is CASSLGQGAQF.

The CDR3 loop is CASSYTSGKGGEQYF. Here the CDR3 DNA reads TGTGCCAGCAGTTACACTAGCGGGAAGGGAGGCGAGCAGTACTTC. The chain uses TRBV6-5 and TRBJ2-7, with 10 nucleotides matching TRBD2. Unmatched junction bases numbered 7, after V lost 2 bases and J lost 6 bases. In germline, CDR1 is MNHEY, CDR2 SVGAGI. The CDR3 is 15 amino acids.

The chain joins TRBV6-5 to TRBJ2-3; D is perhaps TRBD1 (5 bases). The germline V gene encodes CDR1 MNHEY and CDR2 SVGAGI. The V gene lost 3 bases and the J gene lost 14 bases, with 12 bases spanning the gap. The CDR3 runs to 11 residues. DNA of the CDR3: TGTGCCAGCAGTTATCAGGGCCAGGGGTATTTT. This encodes CASSYQGQGYF.

This chain links TRBV27 with TRBJ1-6; 9 nucleotides align to TRBD1. V dropped 6 bases and J dropped 9; count of bases not matched to a gene: 3. The CDR3 extends over 13 amino acids. Looked up from germline, CDR1 is MNHEY and CDR2 is SMNVEV (reference sequence). The CDR3 nucleotides are TGTGCCAGCAGGGGGACAGGGCTTTCACCCCTCCACTTT. It codes for CASRGTGLSPLHF.

The chain uses TRBV5-6 and TRBJ2-7; TRBD1 aligns across 8 bases. Looked up from germline, CDR1 is SGHDT and CDR2 is YYEEEE. There are 15 residues in the CDR3. V shed 0 bases and J 4 bases; nucleotides not matched to a gene: 6. The CDR3 loop is CASSLGQGRVYEQYF. CDR3 DNA: TGTGCCAGCAGCTTGGGACAGGGGCGGGTGTACGAGCAGTACTTC.

The chain couples TRBV2 to TRBJ2-1, with D possibly being TRBD1 (5 bases). The CDR3 runs 12 residues. Germline CDR1 is SNHLY and CDR2 is FYNNEI. Between the trimmed V and J ends, which lost 5 bases and 5 bases, there was a span of 7 bases. This chain's CDR3 is CASSQDNNEQFF. The CDR3 DNA reads TGTGCCAGCAGTCAGGACAACAATGAGCAGTTCTTC.

This chain uses TRBV29-1 with TRBJ2-3, with 8 nucleotides matching TRBD1. The CDR3 covers 14 residues. From germline, CDR1 is SQVTM and CDR2 ANQGSEA. The V gene end was trimmed by 3 bases and the J gene end by 5 bases; junction bases not matched to a gene: 7. In DNA form, the CDR3 reads TGCAGCGTTGATGACAGGGGAAAGGGAGATACGCAGTATTTT. Translating gives CSVDDRGKGDTQYF.

This clone was counted a few times. The chain joins TRBV6-5 to TRBJ2-7; 16 nucleotides line up with TRBD2. The germline V gene has CDR1 MNHEY and CDR2 SVGAGI. V gave up 4 bases and J gave up 10 bases; unmatched junction bases: 7. The CDR3 has 15 residues. CDR3 nucleotide sequence: TGTGCCAGCAGTTCCGCCGGGACTAGCGGGAGGGCACAGTACTTC. It specifies CASSSAGTSGRAQYF.

This clone was found a few times. Here the CDR3 DNA reads TGTGCCAGCTCACCCCCCGGGACAGACTATGGCTACACCTTC. Residues: CASSPPGTDYGYTF. The rearrangement links TRBV18 to TRBJ1-2; 7 positions agree with TRBD1. The CDR3 runs to 14 residues. CDR1 KGHSH and CDR2 LQKENI come from the germline V gene. Germline trimming cut 3 bases from V and 3 bases from J; bases unmatched to any gene: 4.

The V gene is TRBV11-3, the J gene TRBJ2-3; no clear D. The length of the CDR3 is 14 residues. The V end lost 5 bases, the J end lost 4 bases, and 13 bases lay between the germline ends. Germline V lookup: CDR1 SGHNT, CDR2 YENEEA. The CDR3 DNA is TGTGCCAGCAGCAAAGGTCTGGGCGCAGATACGCAGTATTTT. This gives the protein CASSKGLGADTQYF.

V gene TRBV30 combines with J gene TRBJ2-5; TRBD2 agrees at 10 bases. Germline CDR1 reads GTSNPN; CDR2 reads SVGIG (reference sequence). The CDR3 is 16 residues long. The V and J ends lost 5 bases and 4 bases, in that order; junction bases with no gene match: 13. The CDR3 region is CAWSPLVAGGSETQYF. The CDR3, as DNA: TGTGCCTGGTCGCCCTTGGTAGCGGGAGGATCAGAGACCCAGTACTTC.

V gene TRBV9 combines with J gene TRBJ2-7, with 8 bases identical to TRBD2. Per the germline V gene, CDR1 is SGDLS and CDR2 is YYNGEE. Losses at the gene ends were 2 bases for V and 4 bases for J; bases not matched to a gene: 8. The CDR3 sequence is 15 residues long. CDR3 protein: CASSVDPGLGYEQYF. The CDR3 nucleotides read TGTGCCAGCAGCGTTGACCCGGGACTAGGGTACGAGCAGTACTTC.

Notes on this clone: Different DNA sequences within this sample yield the same CDR3. V gene TRBV9 combines with J gene TRBJ2-2, with 7 bases identical to TRBD2. With 4 bases clipped from V and 3 bases from J, the junction kept 9 bases outside the gene matches. Germline CDR1 reads SGDLS; CDR2 reads YYNGEE. The CDR3 length is 16 residues. The CDR3 DNA is TGTGCCAGCAGCCCCCGTGGGAGGGCGTACACCGGGGAGCTGTTTTTT. This gives the protein CASSPRGRAYTGELFF.

J is TRBJ2-5 and V is TRBV6-5, with 8 bases identical to TRBD2. V lost 4 bases and J lost 4; bases outside the gene matches: 8. Per germline, CDR1 MNHEY and CDR2 SVGAGI. This CDR3 comprises 15 residues. CDR3 sequence (DNA): TGTGCCAGCAGTTTTCTCCCGGGGGGGGGAGAGACCCAGTACTTC. Translated, it gives CASSFLPGGGETQYF.

This clone was detected only a few times. V gene TRBV5-5 combines with J gene TRBJ2-5; 7 nucleotides match TRBD2. Trimming at V came to 4 bases and at J to 5 bases, leaving 20 bases not matched to a gene. Germline values: CDR1 SGHKS, CDR2 YYEKEE (reference sequence). This CDR3 is built from 18 residues. The CDR3 is CASSPATLLGLPGETQYF. For the CDR3, the DNA is TGTGCCAGCAGCCCAGCTACCCTATTGGGACTACCAGGGGAGACCCAGTACTTC.

The chain couples TRBV19 to TRBJ1-1; 10 nucleotides line up with TRBD1. CDR3 length equals 15 residues. Germline V gives CDR1 LNHDA, CDR2 SQIVND (reference sequence). V was pared by 6 bases and J by 6 bases, with 10 bases of the junction left unmatched. CDR3 loop: CASRDEGQGGPEAFF. The CDR3 DNA follows: TGTGCCAGTAGGGACGAAGGACAGGGGGGTCCTGAAGCTTTCTTT.

The V gene is TRBV10-1, the J gene TRBJ2-7, with a weak D call TRBD1 (6 bases). This CDR3 is 16 amino acids long. Trimming took off 3 bases at V and 2 bases at J, with 17 bases between the two ends. The germline gives CDR1 WNHNN, CDR2 SYGVQD (reference sequence). DNA of the CDR3: TGCGCCAGCAGTGATAACCCGGCAGGGGCTACCTACGAGCAGTACTTC. This sequence encodes CASSDNPAGATYEQYF.

This clone has more than one count but fewer than ten. V and J are TRBV18 and TRBJ2-1, with 7 bases fitting TRBD1. The ends lost 5 bases at V and 1 base at J; junction bases unmatched: 11. This CDR3 comprises 17 residues. Germline CDR1 reads KGHSH; CDR2 reads LQKENI. The CDR3 nucleotides read TGTGCCAGCTCAAAGGGGGCAGGGTATTGGTCCTACAATGAGCAGTTCTTC. Amino acids: CASSKGAGYWSYNEQFF.

The table lists this clone with a few counts. V gene TRBV28 combines with J gene TRBJ1-1; 9 bases agree with TRBD1. CDR1 is MDHEN and CDR2 is SYDVKM in the germline V gene. The CDR3 has 14 residues. With V trimmed by 8 bases and J by 2 bases, 6 bases remained unmatched. This chain's CDR3 is CASFFTGGNTEAFF. As DNA, the CDR3 is TGTGCCAGCTTTTTCACAGGGGGCAACACTGAAGCTTTCTTT.

The J gene is TRBJ1-2, the V gene TRBV6-5, with TRBD1 matching 7 bases. The V segment lost 0 bases and the J segment 4 bases; nucleotides outside the gene matches: 5. The CDR3 runs 15 residues. Germline CDR1 is MNHEY and CDR2 is SVGAGI. The CDR3 nucleotides read TGTGCCAGCAGTTACTCGATACAGGGGACCTATGGCTACACCTTC. As protein: CASSYSIQGTYGYTF.

V usage is TRBV27 and J usage is TRBJ2-7; 9 bases are shared with TRBD1. The junction had 6 bases not matched to a gene; V was cut back by 1 base and J by 5 bases. CDR1 and CDR2 from the germline V gene are MNHEY and SMNVEV (reference sequence). This CDR3 is 15 amino acids long. CDR3 protein: CASSLYRTGANEQYF. CDR3 in DNA: TGTGCCAGCAGTTTATACAGGACAGGGGCCAACGAGCAGTACTTC.

This clone was seen a handful of times. Other DNA sequences in this specimen translate into the identical CDR3. The CDR3, as DNA: TGTGCCAGTAGTATTGGACAGGGGAACACTGAAGCTTTCTTT. Encoded protein: CASSIGQGNTEAFF. The chain uses TRBV19 and TRBJ1-1, with 8 nucleotides matching TRBD1. The junction had 1 base not matched to a gene; V was cut back by 3 bases and J by 1 base. This CDR3 region has 14 residues. The germline CDR1 and CDR2 sequences are LNHDA and SQIVND (reference sequence).

CDR3: CATSREGQQYNEQFF. For the CDR3, the DNA is TGTGCCACCAGCAGAGAGGGACAGCAATACAATGAGCAGTTCTTC. The chain recombines TRBV15 with TRBJ2-1; 7 nucleotides align to TRBD1. The CDR3 covers 15 residues. Germline-derived CDR1 and CDR2 are LNHNV and YYDKDF (reference sequence). With V trimmed by 0 bases and J by 4 bases, 3 bases remained unmatched.

The rearrangement joins TRBV5-5 to TRBJ1-2; D may be TRBD1 (6 bases). In germline, CDR1 is SGHKS, CDR2 YYEKEE (reference sequence). This CDR3 comprises 17 residues. Trimming took off 0 bases at V and 4 bases at J, with 19 bases between the two ends. The CDR3 spells CASSLDLSQGPSYGYTF. CDR3 nucleotide sequence: TGTGCCAGCAGCTTGGATCTTAGTCAGGGGCCCTCCTATGGCTACACCTTC.

This clone was observed a few times. V gene TRBV29-1 combines with J gene TRBJ2-2; 10 nucleotides align to TRBD1. The CDR3 contains 16 residues. CDR1 and CDR2 (germline): SQVTM, ANQGSEA. The V and J ends lost 6 bases and 4 bases, in that order; junction bases with no gene match: 11. The CDR3 DNA reads as TGCAGCGTCCTTCTCGACAGGGGGCCGGTCACCGGGGAGCTGTTTTTT. Its protein product is CSVLLDRGPVTGELFF.

The chain recombines TRBV6-1 with TRBJ2-5; the match to TRBD2 covers 12 bases. Trimming cost V 10 bases and J 4 bases; bases outside gene matches: 4. The CDR3 consists of 13 residues. From germline, CDR1 is MNHNS and CDR2 SASEGT. DNA of the CDR3: TGTGCCACCCAGGGACTAGCGGGAGAGACCCAGTACTTC. Translation gives CATQGLAGETQYF.